The 26 T cell receptor beta chains listed next were all sequenced from one sample in a study of T cell repertoires in cytomegalovirus infection. TCRdb ran MiXCR on the reads and lists one entry per CDR3 protein. The data hold 450,000 to 550,000 distinct CDR3 sequences, with about 15% observed a single time. Sequencing was done on a sample of CD8+ T cells from PBMCs. Receptors were obtained from a human donor in good health (CMV status not recorded). Some clones in this sample may be carry-over from other donors' samples.

This clonotype was recorded many times. This chain connects TRBV7-9 to TRBJ2-3; 8 bases map to TRBD2. The CDR3 is 16 amino acids. Trimming at V came to 5 bases and at J to 1 base, leaving 8 bases not matched to a gene. The germline CDR1 and CDR2 sequences are SEHNR and FQNEAQ (reference sequence). The CDR3 spells CASSLPSGGGTDTQYF. CDR3 nucleotide sequence: TGTGCCAGCAGCCTTCCGAGCGGGGGAGGCACAGATACGCAGTATTTT.

This clonotype was found many times. The genes are TRBV7-8 and TRBJ2-3; TRBD2 matches at 11 bases. The germline V gene encodes CDR1 SGHVS and CDR2 FQNEAQ. J lost 4 bases, V lost 1 base, and 4 bases had no gene match. The CDR3 consists of 16 residues. CDR3 DNA sequence: TGTGCCAGCAGCTTAGATCTTAGCGGGAGGGCAGATACGCAGTATTTT. This translates into CASSLDLSGRADTQYF.

There are many counts of this clonotype. This rearrangement joins TRBV27 to TRBJ2-1, with 10 bases matching TRBD1. Germline V gene lookup returns CDR1 MNHEY and CDR2 SMNVEV (reference sequence). CDR3 length equals 14 residues. V lost 8 bases to trimming and J lost 1 base; unmatched junction nucleotides: 2. This chain's CDR3 is CASGDRGSYNEQFF. The CDR3 DNA follows: TGTGCCAGCGGGGACAGGGGTTCCTACAATGAGCAGTTCTTC.

This clonotype was recorded many times. One junction end does not reproduce the germline sequence, and a read error may be involved. This chain connects TRBV7-7 to TRBJ2-5, with 14 bases fitting TRBD2. The CDR3 contains 19 residues. The germline CDR1 and CDR2 sequences are SSHAT and FNYEAQ (reference sequence). The CDR3, as DNA: TGTGCTAGCAGCTCAACACCGGGACTAGCGGGAGAAGTGGGAGAGACCCAGTACTTC. This encodes CASSSTPGLAGEVGETQYF.

The chain is built from TRBV15 and TRBJ1-5, with D unresolved. Germline CDR1 and CDR2: LNHNV and YYDKDF (reference sequence). The CDR3 sequence is 16 residues long. V was clipped by 1 base and J by 3 bases, with 13 bases between them. The CDR3 DNA is TGTGCCACCAGCAGAGTAGTAGCGGCTTACAATCAGCCCCAGCATTTT. This sequence encodes CATSRVVAAYNQPQHF.

This clonotype has at least ten counts. CDR3 in DNA: TGTGCCAGCAGCCCCCTAGCGGGGGGAAGGTATGAGCAGTTCTTC. Encoded protein: CASSPLAGGRYEQFF. V gene TRBV7-9 combines with J gene TRBJ2-1, with 11 bases fitting TRBD2. Germline values: CDR1 SEHNR, CDR2 FQNEAQ (reference sequence). The CDR3 consists of 15 residues. Trimming at V came to 5 bases and at J to 8 bases, leaving 8 bases not matched to a gene.

This clonotype was detected many times. The chain combines TRBV6-1 with TRBJ2-1; D could derive from TRBD1 or TRBD2 (5 bases each). Trimming removed 1 base at V and 3 bases at J, with 13 bases between. The CDR3 spans 16 residues. From germline, CDR1 is MNHNS and CDR2 SASEGT. The CDR3 protein is CASSEGETEFYNEQFF. The CDR3, as DNA: TGTGCCAGCAGTGAAGGGGAGACAGAATTCTACAATGAGCAGTTCTTC.

The chain links TRBV2 to TRBJ2-1; the D gene could be TRBD1 or TRBD2 (5 bases each). Trimming left V 2 bases short and J 0 bases short, with 14 bases between. Germline CDR1 and CDR2: SNHLY and FYNNEI. The CDR3 totals 17 residues. DNA for the CDR3: TGTGCCAGCAGTGAATCGGGACGGCCAAGCTCCTACAATGAGCAGTTCTTC. Protein sequence: CASSESGRPSSYNEQFF. The entire variable domain, with the rest obtained from reference TRBV2 and TRBJ2-1, is as follows: EPEVTQTPSHQVTQMGQEVILRCVPISNHLYFYWYRQILGQKVEFLVSFYNNEISEKSEIFDDQFSVERPDGSNFTLKIRSTKLEDSAMYFCASSESGRPSSYNEQFFGPGTRLTVL.

This clonotype was counted a few times. V is TRBV2 and J is TRBJ2-7; 7 bases line up with TRBD1. Per the germline V gene, CDR1 is SNHLY and CDR2 is FYNNEI. The J segment lost 7 bases and the V segment lost 10 bases, leaving 16 bases of the junction unmatched. CDR3 length equals 14 residues. CDR3 nucleotide sequence: TGTGCCACGGTAGGGGACAGCTACCCCGGAGAGCAGTACTTC. Its translation is CATVGDSYPGEQYF.

This clonotype showed up just a few times. The CDR3: CASWTGLLYGYTF. As DNA, the CDR3 is TGCGCCAGCTGGACGGGGCTCCTCTATGGCTACACCTTC. V gene TRBV10-1 combines with J gene TRBJ1-2; TRBD1 might be the D (5 bases). Germline V gives CDR1 WNHNN, CDR2 SYGVQD (reference sequence). This CDR3 has 13 residues. V shed 8 bases and J shed 4 bases, with 14 bases lying between them.

This clonotype was counted between two and nine times. The chain joins TRBV12-3 or TRBV12-4 to TRBJ1-4; D is unclear. Trimming stripped 3 bases from V and 6 bases from J, with 14 bases between. This CDR3 spans 15 amino acids. The CDR3 sequence: CASSFSKAGHEKLFF. The CDR3 nucleotides read TGTGCCAGCAGTTTTTCTAAGGCAGGACATGAAAAACTGTTTTTT.

The chain has TRBV6-2 or TRBV6-3 and TRBJ1-1; D call uncertain. CDR3 length: 16 residues. Looked up from germline, CDR1 is MNHEY and CDR2 is SVGEGT. V shed 0 bases and J shed 1 base, with 12 bases lying between them. CDR3 sequence reads: CASSYSGPAWNTEAFF. The CDR3 DNA follows: TGTGCCAGCAGTTACTCAGGGCCCGCATGGAACACTGAAGCTTTCTTT.

A note on this clonotype: An end of the junction differs from the germline gene, which may be a read error. The CDR3, as DNA: TGTGCCAGCAGCAGCCCGACATTTGGTGGCACAGATACTCAGTATTTT. Translation: CASSSPTFGGTDTQYF. This sequence joins TRBV7-4 and TRBJ2-3; no firm D call. The CDR3 runs 16 residues. Per the germline V gene, CDR1 is SGHVT and CDR2 is SQSDAQ.

The table lists this clonotype with a few counts. The J gene is TRBJ2-3, the V gene TRBV4-1; tentatively, D is TRBD2 (6 bases). CDR3 length: 17 amino acids. Germline V lookup: CDR1 MGHRA, CDR2 YSYEKL. The V and J ends lost 1 base and 7 bases respectively, with 21 bases between them. The DNA of the CDR3 is TGCGCCAGCAGCCAAGGTCCTGGCGGGAACCCAGGACATACGCAGTATTTT. As protein: CASSQGPGGNPGHTQYF.

The chain combines TRBV3-1 with TRBJ2-7; a possible D gene is TRBD1 (5 bases). The length of the CDR3 is 14 residues. V lost 1 base to trimming and J lost 2 bases, with 9 bases between them. Germline V lookup: CDR1 LGHDT, CDR2 YNNKEL (reference sequence). The CDR3 spells CASSQGGRAYEQYF. DNA of the CDR3: TGTGCCAGCAGCCAAGGTGGCAGGGCCTACGAGCAGTACTTC.

This clonotype was picked up a small number of times. This chain connects TRBV5-5 to TRBJ1-2, with D maybe TRBD1 (5 bases). The V end lost 3 bases, the J end lost 5 bases, and 20 bases lay between the germline ends. CDR3 size: 16 residues. CDR1 and CDR2 (germline): SGHKS, YYEKEE (reference sequence). This CDR3 reads CASSSDRSGRGYGYTF. The CDR3 nucleotides read TGTGCCAGCAGCTCAGATCGTTCCGGACGGGGGTATGGCTACACCTTC.

The chain joins TRBV27 to TRBJ1-1; D call uncertain. The CDR3 is 13 residues long. The germline V gene has CDR1 MNHEY and CDR2 SMNVEV (reference sequence). Trimming shortened V by 3 bases and J by 1 base, and 6 bases separated the two germline ends. CDR3 loop: CASSFESNTEAFF. CDR3 nucleotides: TGTGCCAGCAGTTTTGAGTCGAACACTGAAGCTTTCTTT.

The genes are TRBV6-6 and TRBJ2-7; no firm D call. This CDR3 is built from 11 residues. The ends were cut back, 4 bases at V and 7 bases at J, with 8 bases in the middle. In germline, CDR1 is MNHNY, CDR2 SVGAGI (reference sequence). CDR3 loop: CASSSPLEQYF. CDR3 in DNA: TGTGCCAGCAGTTCTCCCTTGGAGCAGTACTTC.

This clonotype was seen many times. V gene TRBV19 combines with J gene TRBJ2-1; D is uncertain. V dropped 10 bases and J dropped 8 bases, with 27 bases sitting between them. The V gene's germline CDR1 is LNHDA and CDR2 SQIVND (reference sequence). This CDR3 comprises 16 residues. The CDR3 sequence is CATLKPGFSSRHEQFF. The CDR3 region has the DNA TGTGCCACCCTAAAACCCGGATTTTCCTCCCGGCATGAGCAGTTCTTC.

There are a few counts of this clonotype. This chain joins TRBV4-1 and TRBJ2-3, with D uncertain. Trimming took off 0 bases at V and 2 bases at J, with 12 bases between the two ends. The CDR3 has 16 amino acids. Germline V lookup: CDR1 MGHRA, CDR2 YSYEKL. CDR3 bases: TGCGCCAGCAGCCAAGATCAATCCCTTGACACAGATACGCAGTATTTT. Translated, it gives CASSQDQSLDTDTQYF.

This clonotype was recorded at least ten times. The chain links TRBV7-9 to TRBJ2-1; 13 nucleotides line up with TRBD2. In germline, CDR1 is SEHNR, CDR2 FQNEAQ (reference sequence). The CDR3 spans 17 residues. Unmatched junction bases numbered 14, after V lost 7 bases and J lost 8 bases. This CDR3 reads CASTIGTSGTPLDEQFF. The DNA of the CDR3 is TGTGCCAGCACCATCGGGACTAGCGGGACCCCTTTGGATGAGCAGTTCTTC.

This clonotype was recorded a few times. The rearrangement links TRBV2 to TRBJ2-3, with D uncertain. V lost 7 bases, J lost 0 bases, and 8 bases lay in between. There are 13 residues in the CDR3. Germline CDR1 SNHLY, CDR2 FYNNEI. CDR3 sequence reads: CASIWGSTDTQYF. The CDR3 DNA follows: TGTGCCAGCATTTGGGGTAGCACAGATACGCAGTATTTT.

This chain joins TRBV24-1 and TRBJ2-3; the match to TRBD1 covers 8 bases. The junction had 11 bases not matched to a gene; V was cut back by 4 bases and J by 6 bases. This CDR3 comprises 16 residues. The V gene's germline CDR1 is KGHDR and CDR2 SFDVKD. The CDR3 coding sequence is TGTGCCACCAGTGACCCAGGGGGCGAATCCAGTGATACGCAGTATTTT. This encodes CATSDPGGESSDTQYF.

This chain links TRBV30 with TRBJ1-2; 10 bases line up with TRBD1. The germline CDR1 and CDR2 sequences are GTSNPN and SVGIG (reference sequence). V trimming: 5 bases; J trimming: 4 bases; junction bases outside the gene matches: 7. The CDR3 has 14 residues. CDR3 sequence reads: CAWSGTGAFYGYTF. Written as DNA, the CDR3 is TGTGCCTGGTCCGGGACAGGGGCTTTCTATGGCTACACCTTC. The whole variable domain, filled in from reference TRBV30 and TRBJ1-2, reads SQTIHQWPATLVQPVGSPLSLECTVEGTSNPNLYWYRQAAGRGLQLLFYSVGIGQISSEVPQNLSASRPQDRQFILSSKKLLLSDSGFYLCAWSGTGAFYGYTFGSGTRLTVV.

This clonotype was observed at least ten times. The chain couples TRBV7-9 to TRBJ1-1; 7 bases are a match to TRBD1. The CDR3 is made up of 16 amino acids. Germline-derived CDR1 and CDR2 are SEHNR and FQNEAQ (reference sequence). V dropped 3 bases and J dropped 6; count of bases not matched to a gene: 13. CDR3 sequence (DNA): TGTGCCAGCAGCTTCTCAACAGGGGAGTTGAAGGCTGAAGCTTTCTTT. Its protein is CASSFSTGELKAEAFF.

The chain is built from TRBV6-5 and TRBJ2-1; no clear D gene. The CDR3 length is 16 residues. The germline V and J ends were trimmed by 7 bases and 5 bases, with 21 bases remaining between them. Germline V gene data show CDR1 as MNHEY and CDR2 as SVGAGI. The chain's CDR3 is CASTDHKQSRDNEQFF. The CDR3 region has the DNA TGTGCCAGCACCGACCATAAGCAAAGTCGGGACAATGAGCAGTTCTTC.